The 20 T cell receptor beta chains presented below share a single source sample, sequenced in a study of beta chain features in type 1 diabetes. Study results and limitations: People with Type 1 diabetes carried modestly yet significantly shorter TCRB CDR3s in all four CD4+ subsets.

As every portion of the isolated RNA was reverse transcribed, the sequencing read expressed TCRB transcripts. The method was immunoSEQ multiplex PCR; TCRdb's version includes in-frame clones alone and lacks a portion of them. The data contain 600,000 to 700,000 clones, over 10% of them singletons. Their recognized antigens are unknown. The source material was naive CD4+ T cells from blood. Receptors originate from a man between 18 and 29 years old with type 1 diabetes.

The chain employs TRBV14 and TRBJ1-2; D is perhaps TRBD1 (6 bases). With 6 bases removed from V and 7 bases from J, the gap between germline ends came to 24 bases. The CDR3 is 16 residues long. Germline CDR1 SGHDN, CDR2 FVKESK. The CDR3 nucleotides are TGTGCCAGCAGTCGGGGACAAGCACCTTATTCGGTTGGCTACACCTTC. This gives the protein CASSRGQAPYSVGYTF. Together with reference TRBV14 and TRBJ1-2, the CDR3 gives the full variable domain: EAGVTQFPSHSVIEKGQTVTLRCDPISGHDNLYWYRRVMGKEIKFLLHFVKESKQDESGMPNNRFLAERTGGTYSTLKVQPAELEDSGVYFCASSRGQAPYSVGYTFGSGTRLTVV.

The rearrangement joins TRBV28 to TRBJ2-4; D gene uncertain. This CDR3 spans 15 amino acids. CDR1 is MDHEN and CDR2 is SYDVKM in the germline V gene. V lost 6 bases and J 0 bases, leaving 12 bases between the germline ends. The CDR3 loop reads CASRSDPLAKNIQYF. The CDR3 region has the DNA TGTGCCAGCAGATCGGACCCCTTAGCCAAAAACATTCAGTACTTC.

CDR3: CSVEDSGGQRKLFF. CDR3 sequence (DNA): TGCAGCGTTGAAGATAGTGGGGGGCAGAGGAAACTGTTTTTT. The chain links TRBV29-1 to TRBJ1-4; TRBD1 is a possible D gene (6 bases). This CDR3 has 14 residues. Trimming took off 0 bases at V and 11 bases at J, with 16 bases between the two ends. The germline gives CDR1 SQVTM, CDR2 ANQGSEA.

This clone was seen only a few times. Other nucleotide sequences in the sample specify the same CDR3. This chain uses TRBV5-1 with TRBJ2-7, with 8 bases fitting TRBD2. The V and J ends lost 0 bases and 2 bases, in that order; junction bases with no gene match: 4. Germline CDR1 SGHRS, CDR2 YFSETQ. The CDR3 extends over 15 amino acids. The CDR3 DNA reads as TGCGCCAGCAGCTTGGGCTTAGCGGGAACCTACGAGCAGTACTTC. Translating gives CASSLGLAGTYEQYF.

Written as DNA, the CDR3 is TGTGCCAGCAGGCCAGGGGTTGACAATCAGCCCCAGCATTTT. This sequence encodes CASRPGVDNQPQHF. J is TRBJ1-5 and V is TRBV4-2; weak D call: TRBD1 (6 bases). This CDR3 is 14 amino acids long. Trimming shortened V by 6 bases and J by 3 bases, and 12 bases separated the two germline ends. Per germline, CDR1 LGHNA and CDR2 YNFKEQ.

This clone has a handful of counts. The CDR3 region is CASSIYTNYGYTF. The CDR3 DNA is TGTGCCAGTAGTATCTATACAAACTATGGCTACACCTTC. This chain links TRBV19 with TRBJ1-2; D not resolved. CDR1 LNHDA and CDR2 SQIVND come from the germline V gene (reference sequence). Between the trimmed V and J ends, which lost 3 bases and 2 bases, there was a span of 7 bases. This CDR3 region has 13 residues.

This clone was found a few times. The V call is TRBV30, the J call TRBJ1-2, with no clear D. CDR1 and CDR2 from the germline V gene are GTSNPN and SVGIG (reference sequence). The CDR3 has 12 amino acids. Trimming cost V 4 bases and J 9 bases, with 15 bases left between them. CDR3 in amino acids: CAWNLPSSRYTF. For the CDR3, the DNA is TGTGCCTGGAACCTACCCTCTTCGCGCTACACCTTC.

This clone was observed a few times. CDR3 in amino acids: CASSSGTGVTGELFF. The CDR3 DNA reads as TGTGCCAGCAGCTCCGGGACAGGGGTCACCGGGGAGCTGTTTTTT. The chain employs TRBV11-1 and TRBJ2-2; 10 bases agree with TRBD1. This CDR3 has 15 amino acids. Germline V lookup: CDR1 SGHAT, CDR2 FQDESV (reference sequence). Trimming took 4 bases from V and 4 from J; bases not matched to a gene: 3.

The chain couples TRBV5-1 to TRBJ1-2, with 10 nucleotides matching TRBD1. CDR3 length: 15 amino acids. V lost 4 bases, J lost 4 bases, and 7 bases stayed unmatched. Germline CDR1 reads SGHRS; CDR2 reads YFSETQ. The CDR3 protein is CASSPGTGDVYGYTF. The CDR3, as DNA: TGCGCCAGCAGCCCCGGGACAGGGGACGTCTATGGCTACACCTTC.

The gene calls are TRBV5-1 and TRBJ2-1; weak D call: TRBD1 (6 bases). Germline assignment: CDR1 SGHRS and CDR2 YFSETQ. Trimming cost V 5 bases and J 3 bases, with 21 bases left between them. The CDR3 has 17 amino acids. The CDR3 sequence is CASRPLEDSYLYNEQFF. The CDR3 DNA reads TGCGCCAGCAGGCCCCTAGAGGACAGTTACCTCTACAATGAGCAGTTCTTC.

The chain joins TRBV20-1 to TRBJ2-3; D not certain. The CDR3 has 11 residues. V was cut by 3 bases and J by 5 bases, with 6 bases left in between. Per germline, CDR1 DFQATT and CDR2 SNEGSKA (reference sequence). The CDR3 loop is CSARPVDTQYF. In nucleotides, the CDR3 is TGCAGTGCTAGGCCCGTAGATACGCAGTATTTT.

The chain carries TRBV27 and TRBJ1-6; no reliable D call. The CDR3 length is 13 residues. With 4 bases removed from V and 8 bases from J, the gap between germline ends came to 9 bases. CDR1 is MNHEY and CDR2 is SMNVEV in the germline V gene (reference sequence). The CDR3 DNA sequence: TGTGCCAGCAGTTCATCTGTTTATTCACCCCTCCACTTT. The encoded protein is CASSSSVYSPLHF.

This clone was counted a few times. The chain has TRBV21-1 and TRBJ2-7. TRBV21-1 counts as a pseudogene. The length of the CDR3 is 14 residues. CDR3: CASIKGIPSYEQYF. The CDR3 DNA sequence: TGTGCCAGCATCAAGGGGATCCCCTCCTACGAGCAGTACTTC.

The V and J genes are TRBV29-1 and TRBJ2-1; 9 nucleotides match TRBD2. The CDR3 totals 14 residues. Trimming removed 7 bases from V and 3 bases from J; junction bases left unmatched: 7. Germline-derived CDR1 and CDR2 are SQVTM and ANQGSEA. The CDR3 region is CSAVSSGVYNEQFF. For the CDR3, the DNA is TGCAGCGCCGTCTCTAGCGGGGTCTACAATGAGCAGTTCTTC.

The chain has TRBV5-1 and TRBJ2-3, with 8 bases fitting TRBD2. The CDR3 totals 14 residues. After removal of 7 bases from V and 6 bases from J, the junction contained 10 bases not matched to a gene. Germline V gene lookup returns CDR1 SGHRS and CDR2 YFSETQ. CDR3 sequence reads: CASEDGGATDTQYF. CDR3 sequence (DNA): TGCGCCAGCGAGGACGGGGGGGCCACTGATACGCAGTATTTT.

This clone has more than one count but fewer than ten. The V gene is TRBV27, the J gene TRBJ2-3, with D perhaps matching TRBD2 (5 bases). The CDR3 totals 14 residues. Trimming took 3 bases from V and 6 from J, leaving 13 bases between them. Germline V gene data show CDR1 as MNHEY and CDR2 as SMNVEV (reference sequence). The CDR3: CASSFEGLVDTQYF. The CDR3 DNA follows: TGTGCCAGCAGTTTCGAAGGACTGGTGGATACGCAGTATTTT.

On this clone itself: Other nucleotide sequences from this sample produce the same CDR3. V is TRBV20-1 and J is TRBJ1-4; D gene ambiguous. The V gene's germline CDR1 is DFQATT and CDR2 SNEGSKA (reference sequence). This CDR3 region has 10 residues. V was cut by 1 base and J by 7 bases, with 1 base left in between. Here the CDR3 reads CSARGEKLFF. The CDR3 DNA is TGCAGTGCTAGAGGTGAAAAACTGTTTTTT.

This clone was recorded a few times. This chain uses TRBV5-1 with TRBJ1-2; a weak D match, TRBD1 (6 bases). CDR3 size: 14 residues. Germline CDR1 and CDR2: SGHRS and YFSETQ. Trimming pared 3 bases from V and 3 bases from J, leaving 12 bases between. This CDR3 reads CASSWTEGDYGYTF. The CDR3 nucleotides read TGCGCCAGCAGCTGGACAGAGGGAGACTATGGCTACACCTTC.

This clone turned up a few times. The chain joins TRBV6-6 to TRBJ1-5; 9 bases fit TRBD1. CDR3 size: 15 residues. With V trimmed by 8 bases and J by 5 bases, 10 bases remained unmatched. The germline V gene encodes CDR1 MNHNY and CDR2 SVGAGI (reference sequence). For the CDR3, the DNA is TGTGCCAGCGGCATCCCGGGACAGGGCCATCAGCCCCAGCATTTT. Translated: CASGIPGQGHQPQHF.

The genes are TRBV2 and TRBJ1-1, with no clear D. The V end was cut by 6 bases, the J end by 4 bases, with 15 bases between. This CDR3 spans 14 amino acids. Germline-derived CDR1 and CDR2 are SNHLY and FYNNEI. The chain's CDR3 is CASSQGQAITEAFF. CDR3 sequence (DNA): TGTGCCAGCAGCCAAGGGCAGGCAATCACTGAAGCTTTCTTT.